The source of this T cell receptor (beta chain) is a study of regulatory T cells in long-lasting Graves disease. Germline CDR1 is DFQATT and CDR2 is SNEGSKA (reference sequence). The CDR3 covers 13 residues. V was pared by 4 bases and J by 7 bases, with 15 bases between. Described time point: newly diagnosed GD, antithyroid drugs for less than 3 months. The TCR library was prepared using RNA isolated from PBMCs. Patient provenance is recorded as an endocrinology department in Xi'an, China. With iRepertoire HTBI primers and Arm-PCR of CDR3 regions, TCR beta libraries were built. TCRdb processed the multiplex PCR reads anew with MiXCR; each CDR3 protein has one entry. The sample includes roughly 560,000 distinct CDR3 sequences, about 11% of them seen just once. This clonotype was counted ten times or more. Another study also made use of these data, one on T cells in Graves' hyperthyroidism and ophthalmopathy.

The V gene is TRBV20-1, the J gene TRBJ2-3, with TRBD2 as a possible D gene (6 bases). This sequence was found in a woman aged 25 to 45 with Graves disease. Sequences were derived from peripheral blood mononuclear cells (PBMCs), sampled at new diagnosis, from a patient treated with antithyroid drugs. The CDR3: CSATTTSSHTQYF. The CDR3 nucleotides are TGCAGTGCTACAACAACTAGCAGCCATACGCAGTATTTT.